This entry describes one T cell receptor (beta chain). What it recognizes is unknown. The PCR had 60 Vbeta and 13 Jbeta primers. Produced via immunoSEQ multiplex PCR; TCRdb's table is partial and in-frame only. Its table records about 210,000 clones. This entry is derived from a study of cytomegalovirus exposure and HLA in healthy donors. Per the germline V gene, CDR1 is SGHDT and CDR2 is YYEEEE. The CDR3 contains 16 residues. The J segment lost 3 bases and the V segment lost 4 bases, leaving 10 bases of the junction unmatched. Points from the study as a whole: Reportedly, a later analysis found an Asian-associated ancestry cluster had fewer N-insertions than the roughly 700-donor mean.

The sequence was obtained from a woman aged 25 to 39 in good health and CMV-seropositive. The chain joins TRBV5-6 to TRBJ2-1; 7 positions agree with TRBD2. The source material was PBMCs. The CDR3 sequence: CASSLGTAGVYNEQFF. The CDR3 DNA reads TGTGCCAGCAGCCTCGGGACTGCGGGAGTCTACAATGAGCAGTTCTTC.